This T cell receptor beta chain comes out of a study of shared clonotypes between healthy human individuals. Note on this clone: Its antigen is currently unknown.

Between the trimmed V and J ends, which lost 1 base and 2 bases, there was a span of 12 bases. The CDR3 loop spans 16 amino acids. CDR1 is SGHAT, CDR2 FQNNGV, per germline. As handled by the study authors: Filtering differed for immunoSEQ, which gave only junction sequences without quality scores. The table came from immunoSEQ multiplex PCR; TCRdb's copy has only in-frame clones and leaves some out. V, J and clone size derive from that table, while D and trimming were established from the DNA sequence. The profile covers 2,500,000 or so clones, with approximately 94% appearing a single time and around 0.14% taken by the ten largest. Study results and caveats: Shared across a few donors were approximately 5% of the naive CD4 clonotypes. Across subsets, estimated richness was generally greater for naive than for memory populations.

The chain joins TRBV11-2 to TRBJ1-3; D gene uncertain. Sequencing was done on a sample of naive CD4+ T cells sorted from blood. Subset in this sample: CD45RA+ positively selected. The source of this sequence is a man aged 18 to 29 in good health. The CDR3 DNA reads TGTGCCAGCAGCTTAGTTTCCGGCGGCACTGGAAACACCATATATTTT. Translation gives CASSLVSGGTGNTIYF. Together with reference TRBV11-2 and TRBJ1-3, the CDR3 gives the full variable domain: EAGVAQSPRYKIIEKRQSVAFWCNPISGHATLYWYQQILGQGPKLLIQFQNNGVVDDSQLPKDRFSAERLKGVDSTLKIQPAKLEDSAVYLCASSLVSGGTGNTIYFGEGSWLTVV.